These 8 T cell receptor beta chains were all obtained from the same sample, sequenced in a study of blood T cell repertoires in COVID-19. Here immunoSEQ multiplex PCR was the method, and the copy in TCRdb shows in-frame clones only, minus some. In the table there are about 170,000 clones, under 90% of which are singletons. The source material was PBMCs or T cells enriched from blood (not recorded which). All receptors come from a man in his fifties who had recovered from COVID-19.

The chain is built from TRBV19 and TRBJ2-7; 12 bases map to TRBD2. CDR1 LNHDA and CDR2 SQIVND come from the germline V gene (reference sequence). The CDR3 has 13 residues. Germline trimming cut 7 bases from V and 6 bases from J; bases unmatched to any gene: 4. The CDR3 DNA reads as TGTGCCAGTATCTCGACTAGCGGGGGCGAGCAGTACTTC. Translated, it gives CASISTSGGEQYF. Using reference TRBV19 and TRBJ2-7 for the parts outside the CDR3, the full variable domain is DGGITQSPKYLFRKEGQNVTLSCEQNLNHDAMYWYRQDPGQGLRLIYYSQIVNDFQKGDIAEGYSVSREKKESFPLTVTSAQKNPTAFYLCASISTSGGEQYFGPGTRLTVT.

The rearrangement links TRBV11-2 to TRBJ1-5, with unresolved D. Trimming pared 1 base from V and 4 bases from J, leaving 11 bases between. The CDR3 has 15 amino acids. CDR1 is SGHAT and CDR2 is FQNNGV in the germline V gene. The CDR3 sequence: CASSLGGKENQPQHF. The CDR3 DNA is TGTGCCAGCAGCTTAGGAGGGAAAGAGAATCAGCCCCAGCATTTT.

The rearrangement links TRBV30 to TRBJ2-1, with 14 bases fitting TRBD2. There are 14 residues in the CDR3. With 4 bases clipped from V and 8 bases from J, the junction kept 4 bases outside the gene matches. The germline CDR1 and CDR2 sequences are GTSNPN and SVGIG (reference sequence). This CDR3 reads CAWMTSGGAHEQFF. The CDR3 DNA follows: TGTGCCTGGATGACTAGCGGGGGGGCCCATGAGCAGTTCTTC.

The V gene is TRBV3-1 (or the pseudogene TRBV3-2), the J gene TRBJ2-2, with D perhaps TRBD2 (6 bases). The CDR3 consists of 16 residues. V was pared by 4 bases and J by 4 bases, with 16 bases between. CDR1 and CDR2 from the germline V gene are LGHDT and YNNKEL (reference sequence). The CDR3 loop reads CASSLAGTLGTGELFF. As DNA, the CDR3 is TGTGCCAGCAGCCTTGCTGGGACTTTAGGCACCGGGGAGCTGTTTTTT.

The chain uses TRBV5-6 and TRBJ2-3; the match to TRBD2 covers 12 bases. The CDR3 is 19 amino acids. With V trimmed by 3 bases and J by 0 bases, 11 bases remained unmatched. Germline V gene data show CDR1 as SGHDT and CDR2 as YYEEEE. CDR3 in DNA: TGTGCCAGCAGCTCCCTCCGAAGTCTAGCGGGGGGGAGCACAGATACGCAGTATTTT. Translating gives CASSSLRSLAGGSTDTQYF.

This clone was seen more than once but under ten times. This chain links TRBV13 with TRBJ1-2, with 8 bases aligning to TRBD1. Germline values: CDR1 PRHDT, CDR2 FYEKMQ (reference sequence). The J segment lost 6 bases and the V segment lost 3 bases, leaving 9 bases of the junction unmatched. The CDR3 has 15 amino acids. The CDR3 coding sequence is TGTGCCAGCAGCTTTGGGCAGGGGGCGAGGGATGGCTACACCTTC. This sequence encodes CASSFGQGARDGYTF.

This clone is a singleton in its sample. The chain joins TRBV6-4 to TRBJ2-1; TRBD1 aligns across 10 bases. The CDR3 is 16 residues long. The germline CDR1 and CDR2 sequences are MRHNA and SNTAGT. Unmatched junction bases numbered 2, after V lost 3 bases and J lost 0 bases. This CDR3 is CASSERTGGSYNEQFF. In nucleotides, the CDR3 is TGTGCCAGCAGTGAAAGGACAGGGGGCTCCTACAATGAGCAGTTCTTC.

The chain uses TRBV7-9 and TRBJ1-2; the match to TRBD1 covers 7 bases. V was clipped by 1 base and J by 3 bases; unmatched bases: 8. Germline CDR1 is SEHNR and CDR2 is FQNEAQ (reference sequence). The CDR3 is made up of 16 amino acids. The CDR3 nucleotides are TGTGCCAGCAGCTTAGTCAAAGGGGGGACAGACTATGGCTACACCTTC. It translates to CASSLVKGGTDYGYTF.